This TCR beta chain was sequenced in a study of T-cell reconstitution after alpha-beta-depleted transplantation in children. Study-wide results and caveats: Newly produced T cells mostly accounted for T-cell counts and diversity one year post-transplant. Reportedly, roughly two months post-transplant, alpha-beta T cells arose from several hundred expanded graft clones.

With respect to this clonotype: No antigen is known for it.

During its preparation, the TCRbeta library received unique molecular identifiers. TCRdb reprocessed the PCR reads via MiXCR and lists one record per CDR3 protein. Among 98,000 or so distinct CDR3 sequences listed, 20% to 30% were seen once. The origin of this receptor is a boy younger than 10 with acute lymphoblastic leukemia, due to receive a stem cell transplant. Source: PBMCs, taken before TCRalphabeta/CD19-depleted stem cell transplant.

CDR3: CASSSGVEQYF. DNA for the CDR3: TGTGCCAGCAGCTCTGGGGTCGAGCAGTACTTC. V is TRBV5-6 and J is TRBJ2-7; D ambiguous. The CDR3 runs to 11 residues. Germline values: CDR1 SGHDT, CDR2 YYEEEE. Trimming took 3 bases from V and 6 from J, leaving 7 bases between them.